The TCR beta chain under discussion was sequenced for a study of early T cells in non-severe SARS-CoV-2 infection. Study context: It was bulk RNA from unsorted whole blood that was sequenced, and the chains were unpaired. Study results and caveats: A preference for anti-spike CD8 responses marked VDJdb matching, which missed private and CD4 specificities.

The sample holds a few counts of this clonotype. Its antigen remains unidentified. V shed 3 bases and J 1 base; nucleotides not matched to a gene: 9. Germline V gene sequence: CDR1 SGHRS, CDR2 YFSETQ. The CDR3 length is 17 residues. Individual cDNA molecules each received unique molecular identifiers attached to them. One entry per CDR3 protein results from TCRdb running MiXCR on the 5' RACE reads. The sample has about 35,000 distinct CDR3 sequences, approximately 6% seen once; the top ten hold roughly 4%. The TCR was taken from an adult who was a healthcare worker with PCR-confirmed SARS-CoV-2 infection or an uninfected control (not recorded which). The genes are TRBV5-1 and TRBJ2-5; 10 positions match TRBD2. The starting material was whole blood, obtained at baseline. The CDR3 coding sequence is TGCGCCAGCAGCTCCCCCGGGCTAGCGGGAGTCCAAGAGACCCAGTACTTC. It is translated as CASSSPGLAGVQETQYF.